The subject of this entry is one T cell receptor (beta chain). These data are taken from a study of blood T cell repertoires in COVID-19. Looking at the study overall: Collection of acute and convalescent COVID-19 samples took place in the United States, Italy and Spain.

Per germline, CDR1 MNHNS and CDR2 SASEGT. The CDR3 is made up of 14 amino acids. Between the trimmed V and J ends, which lost 3 bases and 3 bases, there was a span of 9 bases. Measured with immunoSEQ multiplex PCR; TCRdb has only the in-frame clones, and not every one. Seen here are 210,000 or so clones, about four fifths observed once, and the top ten hold 1.8%. Sequenced sample: PBMCs or T cells enriched from blood (not recorded which). The rearrangement uses TRBV6-1 and TRBJ1-5, with a weak D call TRBD1 (5 bases). The clonotype was recovered from a man aged 55 to 70 who had recovered from COVID-19. CDR3 sequence (DNA): TGTGCCAGCAGTGAGAACAGGCTCAATCAGCCCCAGCATTTT. It codes for CASSENRLNQPQHF.